This T cell receptor beta chain stems from a study of shared clonotypes between healthy human individuals. At the level of the study: A donor's plate count was three for CD4 naive and three for CD4 memory; CD8 naive had two and CD8 memory one. The study, taken as a whole, reports: In contrast to clonotypes shared by all four donors, non-shared clonotypes had lower generation probabilities. Larger richness was generally estimated for naive than memory subsets.

This CDR3 region has 15 residues. V dropped 3 bases and J dropped 1; count of bases not matched to a gene: 4. The V gene's germline CDR1 is SEHNR and CDR2 FQNEAQ (reference sequence). All participating donors were Caucasian adults from Nashville, Tennessee. The sample holds one count of this clone. Its target is not known. Sequenced by immunoSEQ multiplex PCR; TCRdb stores in-frame clones only, minus some. The repertoire consists of millions of clones, with roughly 94% occurring once and the leading ten covering 0.13%. The genes are TRBV7-9 and TRBJ2-3; TRBD2 agrees at 7 bases. The clonotype was recovered from a man between 18 and 35 years old in good health. Sequenced sample: naive CD4+ T cells sorted from blood. Subset: CD45RA+ positively selected. CDR3 sequence reads: CASSLGRAGTDTQYF. The CDR3 DNA sequence: TGTGCCAGCAGCTTGGGGAGGGCGGGCACAGATACGCAGTATTTT.